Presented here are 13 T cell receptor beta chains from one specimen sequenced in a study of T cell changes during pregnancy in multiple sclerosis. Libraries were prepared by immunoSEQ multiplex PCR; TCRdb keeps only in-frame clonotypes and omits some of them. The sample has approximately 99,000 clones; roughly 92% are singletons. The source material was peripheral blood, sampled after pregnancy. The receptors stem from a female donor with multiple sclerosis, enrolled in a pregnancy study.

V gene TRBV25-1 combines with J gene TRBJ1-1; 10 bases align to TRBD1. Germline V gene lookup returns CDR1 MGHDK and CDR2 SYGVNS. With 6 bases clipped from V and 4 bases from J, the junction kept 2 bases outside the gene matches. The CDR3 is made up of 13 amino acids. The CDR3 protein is CASSGTGATEAFF. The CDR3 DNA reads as TGTGCCAGCAGCGGGACAGGGGCCACTGAAGCTTTCTTT.

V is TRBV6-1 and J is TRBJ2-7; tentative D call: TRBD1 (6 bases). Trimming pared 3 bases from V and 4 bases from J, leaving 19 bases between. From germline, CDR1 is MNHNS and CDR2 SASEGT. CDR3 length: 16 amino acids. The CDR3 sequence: CASSDHRQGSRYEQYF. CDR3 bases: TGTGCCAGCAGTGACCACCGCCAGGGGTCCCGTTACGAGCAGTACTTC.

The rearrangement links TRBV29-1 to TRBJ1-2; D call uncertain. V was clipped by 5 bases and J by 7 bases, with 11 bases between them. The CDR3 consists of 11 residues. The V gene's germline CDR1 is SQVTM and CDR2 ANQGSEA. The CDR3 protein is CSVLGNGGYTF. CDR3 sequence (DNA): TGCAGCGTTCTAGGTAATGGTGGCTACACCTTC.

DNA of the CDR3: TGCGCCAGCAGCGCGGGACTAGCTGACTACGAGCAGTACTTC. This sequence encodes CASSAGLADYEQYF. The rearrangement links TRBV5-1 to TRBJ2-7, with TRBD2 identical over 9 bases. Germline V CDR1 and CDR2: SGHRS, YFSETQ. V was clipped by 4 bases and J by 3 bases; unmatched bases: 5. The CDR3 runs 14 residues.

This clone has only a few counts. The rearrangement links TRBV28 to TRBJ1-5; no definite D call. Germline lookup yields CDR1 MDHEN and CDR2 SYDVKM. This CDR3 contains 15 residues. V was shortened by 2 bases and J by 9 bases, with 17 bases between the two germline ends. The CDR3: CASSLQVGGLLPQHF. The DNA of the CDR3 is TGTGCCAGCAGTTTACAAGTGGGCGGGCTTTTGCCCCAGCATTTT.

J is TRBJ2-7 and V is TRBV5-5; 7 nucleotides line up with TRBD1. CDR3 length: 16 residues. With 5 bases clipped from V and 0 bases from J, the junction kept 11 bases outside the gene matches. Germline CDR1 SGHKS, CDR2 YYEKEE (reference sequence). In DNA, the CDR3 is TGTGCCAGCAGATACGGACAGGACCTTAGCTCCTACGAGCAGTACTTC. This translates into CASRYGQDLSSYEQYF.

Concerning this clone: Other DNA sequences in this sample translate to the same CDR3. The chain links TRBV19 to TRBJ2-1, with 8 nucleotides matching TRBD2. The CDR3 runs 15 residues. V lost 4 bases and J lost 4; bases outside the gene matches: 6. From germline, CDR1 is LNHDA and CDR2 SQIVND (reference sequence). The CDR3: CASSTLAGPYNEQFF. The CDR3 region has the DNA TGTGCCAGTAGTACCTTAGCGGGACCATACAATGAGCAGTTCTTC.

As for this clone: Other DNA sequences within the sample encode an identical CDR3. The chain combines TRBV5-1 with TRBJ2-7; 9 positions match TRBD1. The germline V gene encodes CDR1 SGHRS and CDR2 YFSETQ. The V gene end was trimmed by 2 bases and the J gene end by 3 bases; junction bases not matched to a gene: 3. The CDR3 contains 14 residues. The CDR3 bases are TGCGCCAGCAGCTTCGGGACAGGGAGCTACGAGCAGTACTTC. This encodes CASSFGTGSYEQYF.

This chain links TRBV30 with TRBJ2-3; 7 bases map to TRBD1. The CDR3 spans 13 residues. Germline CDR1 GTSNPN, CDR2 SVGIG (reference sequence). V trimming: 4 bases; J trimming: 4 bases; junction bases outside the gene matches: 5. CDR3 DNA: TGTGCCTGGACTAGGGGGCTGGCAGATACGCAGTATTTT. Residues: CAWTRGLADTQYF.

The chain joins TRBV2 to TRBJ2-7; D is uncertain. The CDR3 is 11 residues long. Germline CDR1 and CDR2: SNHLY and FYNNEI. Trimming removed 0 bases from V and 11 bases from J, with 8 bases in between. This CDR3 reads CASSEARKEYF. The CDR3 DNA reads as TGTGCCAGCAGTGAAGCGCGGAAGGAGTACTTC. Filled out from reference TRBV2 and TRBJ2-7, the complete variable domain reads EPEVTQTPSHQVTQMGQEVILRCVPISNHLYFYWYRQILGQKVEFLVSFYNNEISEKSEIFDDQFSVERPDGSNFTLKIRSTKLEDSAMYFCASSEARKEYFGPGTRLTVT.

The CDR3 DNA sequence: TGTGCCAGCAGCTTAGATTCCCACAGGGCGGAGACCCAGTACTTC. Residues: CASSLDSHRAETQYF. The rearrangement joins TRBV11-3 to TRBJ2-5; a possible D gene is TRBD1 (6 bases). V shed 0 bases and J shed 5 bases, with 13 bases lying between them. Germline CDR1 and CDR2: SGHNT and YENEEA. This CDR3 comprises 15 residues.

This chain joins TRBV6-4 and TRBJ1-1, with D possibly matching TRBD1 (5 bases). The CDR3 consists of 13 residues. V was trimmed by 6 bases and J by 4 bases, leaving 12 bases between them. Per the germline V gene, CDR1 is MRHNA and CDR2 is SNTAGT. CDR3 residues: CASREGQTTEAFF. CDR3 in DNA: TGTGCCAGCAGAGAAGGACAAACCACTGAAGCTTTCTTT.

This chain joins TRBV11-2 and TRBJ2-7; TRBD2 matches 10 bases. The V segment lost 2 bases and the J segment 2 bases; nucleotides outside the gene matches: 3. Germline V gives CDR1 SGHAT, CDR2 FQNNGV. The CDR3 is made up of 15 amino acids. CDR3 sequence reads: CASSLRAGGAYEQYF. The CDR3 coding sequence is TGTGCCAGCAGCTTACGAGCGGGAGGGGCCTACGAGCAGTACTTC.